The 10 T cell receptor beta chains below come from one sample, sequenced in a study of cytomegalovirus exposure and HLA in healthy donors. 13 Jbeta primers and 60 Vbeta primers were used for the PCR. Repertoires were generated with immunoSEQ multiplex PCR, while TCRdb's copy carries only in-frame clones and drops some. The sample carries some 130,000 clones, roughly 70% recorded once. Specimen: PBMCs. These receptors all stem from a man aged 50 or older in good health and CMV-seropositive.

Points on this clone: A far larger clone is off by one base, so a read error is likely. The sample carries other DNA sequences with the same CDR3. V usage is TRBV5-8 and J usage is TRBJ1-2; TRBD1 aligns across 8 bases. J was trimmed by 5 bases and V by 4 bases; bases with no gene match: 13. Germline values: CDR1 SGHTS, CDR2 YDEGEE. The CDR3 is 16 residues long. Written as DNA, the CDR3 is TGTGCCAGCAGCCAAGACGACCCGACAGGGGATTATGGCTACACCTTC. This codes for CASSQDDPTGDYGYTF.

This rearrangement joins TRBV29-1 to TRBJ2-7; TRBD2 matches at 7 bases. V was clipped by 5 bases and J by 6 bases; unmatched bases: 7. The CDR3 spans 12 residues. Per germline, CDR1 SQVTM and CDR2 ANQGSEA. CDR3 DNA: TGCAGCGTTAATACGGGAGGCCGCGAGCAGTACTTC. Translation gives CSVNTGGREQYF.

The genes are TRBV14 and TRBJ1-2, with 7 bases aligning to TRBD1. The CDR3 runs 13 residues. The V gene end was trimmed by 5 bases and the J gene end by 4 bases; junction bases not matched to a gene: 4. CDR1 and CDR2 (germline): SGHDN, FVKESK. Here the CDR3 DNA reads TGTGCCAGCAGCGAGGGACAGCTCTATGGCTACACCTTC. Residues: CASSEGQLYGYTF.

CDR3 sequence (DNA): TGCGCCAGCAGCTTGGCGCCGGGATCTGGAAACACCATATATTTT. Amino acid sequence: CASSLAPGSGNTIYF. This chain connects TRBV5-1 to TRBJ1-3, with D uncertain. The V gene's germline CDR1 is SGHRS and CDR2 YFSETQ. The germline V and J ends were trimmed by 0 bases and 1 base, with 8 bases remaining between them. CDR3 length: 15 amino acids.

The chain joins TRBV29-1 to TRBJ2-4, with TRBD1 identical over 9 bases. Germline CDR1 SQVTM, CDR2 ANQGSEA. With 4 bases clipped from V and 6 bases from J, the junction kept 7 bases outside the gene matches. The CDR3 extends over 14 amino acids. The CDR3 sequence: CSVVGDRAGNIQYF. In nucleotides, the CDR3 is TGCAGCGTTGTAGGGGACAGGGCTGGAAACATTCAGTACTTC.

V is TRBV11-3 and J is TRBJ2-7; D may be TRBD1 (6 bases). In germline, CDR1 is SGHNT, CDR2 YENEEA. This CDR3 is built from 14 residues. With 5 bases removed from V and 0 bases from J, the gap between germline ends came to 11 bases. The CDR3: CASSRRQDSYEQYF. DNA for the CDR3: TGTGCCAGCAGCCGGCGACAGGACTCCTACGAGCAGTACTTC.

This chain connects TRBV5-5 to TRBJ1-2; 8 nucleotides align to TRBD1. The CDR3 extends over 14 amino acids. Per the germline V gene, CDR1 is SGHKS and CDR2 is YYEKEE (reference sequence). With 1 base clipped from V and 7 bases from J, the junction kept 6 bases outside the gene matches. The CDR3 loop is CASSLISGGIGYTF. The CDR3 DNA is TGTGCCAGCAGCTTGATTTCAGGGGGCATTGGCTACACCTTC. Full variable domain (missing parts from reference TRBV5-5 and TRBJ1-2): DAGVTQSPTHLIKTRGQQVTLRCSPISGHKSVSWYQQVLGQGPQFIFQYYEKEERGRGNFPDRFSARQFPNYSSELNVNALLLGDSALYLCASSLISGGIGYTFGSGTRLTVV.

In this sample, this clone turned up a few times. The V and J genes are TRBV5-1 and TRBJ2-5; 15 positions match TRBD2. This CDR3 has 17 amino acids. In germline, CDR1 is SGHRS, CDR2 YFSETQ. V lost 2 bases, J lost 5 bases, and 7 bases stayed unmatched. This CDR3 reads CASSFGLAGGSGETQYF. DNA of the CDR3: TGCGCCAGCAGCTTCGGACTAGCGGGAGGGTCGGGGGAGACCCAGTACTTC.

The chain carries TRBV18 and TRBJ2-6, with 9 bases aligning to TRBD1. The V and J ends lost 6 bases and 0 bases, in that order; junction bases with no gene match: 12. This CDR3 spans 19 amino acids. In germline, CDR1 is KGHSH, CDR2 LQKENI. The chain's CDR3 is CASSKIGTGFSSGANVLTF. CDR3 DNA sequence: TGTGCCAGCTCGAAGATTGGGACAGGGTTTAGCTCTGGGGCCAACGTCCTGACTTTC. Drawing the rest from reference TRBV18 and TRBJ2-6, the complete variable domain is NAGVMQNPRHLVRRRGQEARLRCSPMKGHSHVYWYRQLPEEGLKFMVYLQKENIIDESGMPKERFSAEFPKEGPSILRIQQVVRGDSAAYFCASSKIGTGFSSGANVLTFGAGSRLTVL.

This sequence joins TRBV5-4 and TRBJ1-2; D call uncertain. V gave up 5 bases and J gave up 10 bases, with 15 bases separating them. The CDR3 spans 12 residues. Germline V gives CDR1 SGHNT, CDR2 YYREEE (reference sequence). The CDR3 nucleotides are TGTGCCAGCAGGTCGGTAGCGAGTGACTACACCTTC. The encoded protein is CASRSVASDYTF.